Following are 2 T cell receptor beta chains from one sample sequenced in a study of CD8+CD57+ T cells in acquired aplastic anemia. TCR beta VDJ and CDR3 profiling used genomic DNA as template. From the reads, TCRdb called clonotypes with MiXCR, one entry per CDR3 protein. The table lists around 170,000 distinct CDR3 sequences, 55% to 75% of them singletons. Source material: sorted CD4+, CD8+, or CD8+CD57+ T cells (not recorded which) from PBMCs. Source of these receptors: a human donor in good health.

The V gene is TRBV5-8, the J gene TRBJ1-6; D unclear. CDR1 SGHTS and CDR2 YDEGEE come from the germline V gene. This CDR3 is 12 amino acids long. The V end lost 2 bases, the J end lost 9 bases, and 6 bases lay between the germline ends. The CDR3 DNA reads TGTGCCAGCAGCTTCCTTCCTTCACCCCTCCACTTT. It encodes CASSFLPSPLHF.

This clonotype occurred once. This chain joins TRBV10-3 and TRBJ2-1, with 8 nucleotides matching TRBD2. Per the germline V gene, CDR1 is ENHRY and CDR2 is SYGVKD. This CDR3 comprises 14 residues. V was clipped by 8 bases and J by 7 bases; unmatched bases: 10. CDR3 in amino acids: CAIWDGGAGNEQFF. The CDR3 DNA reads TGTGCCATCTGGGACGGGGGGGCCGGGAATGAGCAGTTCTTC.